This TCR beta chain was sequenced in a study of T cell repertoires in cytomegalovirus infection. Study information: CMV infection plus the matching HLA type was flagged by public TCR beta signatures. Study results and limitations: HLA-C-restricted CMV-specific TCR beta clonotypes were dominant in the ex vivo response.

MiXCR, run by TCRdb on the reads, gives a single entry per CDR3 protein. Here the sample spans roughly 570,000 distinct CDR3 sequences, roughly 42% being singletons. In the case of this clonotype: Its antigen is currently unknown.

CDR3 length: 14 amino acids. Germline CDR1 is SQVTM and CDR2 is ANQGSEA. The trim removed 5 bases at V and 5 bases at J, leaving 10 bases unmatched. The chain combines TRBV29-1 with TRBJ2-5, with TRBD1 matching 8 bases. The sequenced sample was cultured PBMCs, obtained from culture after CMV antigen stimulation. The TCR comes from a human donor in good health (CMV status not recorded). Some clones in this sample may be carry-over from other donors' samples. In nucleotides, the CDR3 is TGCAGCGTTAAGGACAGGGCGTTACGTGAGACCCAGTACTTC. This gives the protein CSVKDRALRETQYF.